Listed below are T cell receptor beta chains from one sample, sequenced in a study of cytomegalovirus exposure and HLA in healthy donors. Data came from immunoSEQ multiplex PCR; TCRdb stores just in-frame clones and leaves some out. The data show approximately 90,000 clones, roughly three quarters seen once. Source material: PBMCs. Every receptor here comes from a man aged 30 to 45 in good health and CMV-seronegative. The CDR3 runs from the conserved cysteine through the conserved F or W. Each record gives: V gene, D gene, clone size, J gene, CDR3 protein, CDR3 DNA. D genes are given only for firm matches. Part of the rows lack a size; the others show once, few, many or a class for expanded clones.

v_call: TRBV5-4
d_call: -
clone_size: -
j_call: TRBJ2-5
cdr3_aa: CASSLGAGYGQETQYF
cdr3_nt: TGTGCCAGCAGCTTGGGGGCGGGGTACGGCCAAGAGACCCAGTACTTC

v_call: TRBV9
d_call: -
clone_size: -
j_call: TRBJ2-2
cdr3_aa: CASSSLGPGELFF
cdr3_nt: TGTGCCAGCAGCTCCCTCGGTCCCGGGGAGCTGTTTTTT

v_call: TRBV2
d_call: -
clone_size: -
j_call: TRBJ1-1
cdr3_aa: CASSEKRMNTEAFF
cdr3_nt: TGTGCCAGCAGTGAAAAGAGGATGAACACTGAAGCTTTCTTT

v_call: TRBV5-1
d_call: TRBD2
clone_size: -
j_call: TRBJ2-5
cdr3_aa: CASSLVGGQETQYF
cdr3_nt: TGCGCCAGCAGCTTGGTGGGAGGGCAAGAGACCCAGTACTTC

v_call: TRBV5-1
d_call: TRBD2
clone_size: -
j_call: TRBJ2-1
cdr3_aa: CASSLLGLVENEQFF
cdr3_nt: TGCGCCAGCAGCCTGCTGGGACTAGTGGAGAATGAGCAGTTCTTC

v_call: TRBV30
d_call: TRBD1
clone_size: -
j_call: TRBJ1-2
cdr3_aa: CAWRLDRGGYTF
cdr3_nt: TGTGCCTGGAGACTCGACAGGGGTGGCTACACCTTC

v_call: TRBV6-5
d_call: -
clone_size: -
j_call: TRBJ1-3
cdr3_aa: CASSYGGRAGNTIYF
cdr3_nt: TGTGCCAGCAGTTACGGAGGGCGTGCTGGAAACACCATATATTTT

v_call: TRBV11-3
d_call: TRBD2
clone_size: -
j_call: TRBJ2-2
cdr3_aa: CASSWTSGGTGELFF
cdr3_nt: TGTGCCAGCAGCTGGACTAGCGGGGGCACCGGGGAGCTGTTTTTT

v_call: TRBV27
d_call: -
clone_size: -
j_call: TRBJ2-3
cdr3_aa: CASRRGPLGTDTQYF
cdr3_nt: TGTGCCAGCAGGCGGGGACCTCTTGGGACAGATACGCAGTATTTT

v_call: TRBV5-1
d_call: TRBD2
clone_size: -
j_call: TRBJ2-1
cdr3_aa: CASSQPGTSGTYNEQFF
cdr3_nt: TGCGCCAGCAGCCAACCCGGGACTAGCGGGACCTACAATGAGCAGTTCTTC

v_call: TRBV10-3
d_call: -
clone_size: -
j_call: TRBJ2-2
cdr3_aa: CATRGSGTGELFF
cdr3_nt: TGTGCCACCCGGGGGAGCGGTACCGGGGAGCTGTTTTTT

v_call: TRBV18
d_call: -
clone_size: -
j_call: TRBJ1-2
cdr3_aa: CASSPGLREGHTF
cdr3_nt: TGTGCCAGCTCACCAGGGCTCCGAGAGGGCCACACCTTC

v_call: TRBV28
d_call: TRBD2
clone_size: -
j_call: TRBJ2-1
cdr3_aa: CASVTAGGPFNEQFF
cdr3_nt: TGTGCCAGCGTCACGGCGGGAGGGCCTTTTAATGAGCAGTTCTTC

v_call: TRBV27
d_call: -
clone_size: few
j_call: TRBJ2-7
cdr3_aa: CASSPIPIQVPYHYEQYF
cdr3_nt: TGTGCCAGCAGTCCGATTCCCATACAGGTCCCCTATCACTACGAGCAGTACTTC

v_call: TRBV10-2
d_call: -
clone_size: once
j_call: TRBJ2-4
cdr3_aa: CASSESTRLENIQYF
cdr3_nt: TGCGCCAGCAGTGAGTCGACTCGGTTGGAGAACATTCAGTACTTC

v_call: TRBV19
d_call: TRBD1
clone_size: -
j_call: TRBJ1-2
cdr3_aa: CASSSDRRNIGYTF
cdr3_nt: TGTGCCAGTAGCTCGGACAGGCGGAACATTGGCTACACCTTC

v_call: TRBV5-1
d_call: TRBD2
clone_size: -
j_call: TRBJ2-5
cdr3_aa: CASIAGTSGGETQYF
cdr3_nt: TGCGCCAGCATCGCCGGGACTAGCGGGGGAGAGACCCAGTACTTC

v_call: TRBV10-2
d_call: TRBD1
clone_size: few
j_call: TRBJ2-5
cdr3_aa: CASSRTGKETQYF
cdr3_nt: TGCGCCAGCAGTAGGACAGGGAAAGAGACCCAGTACTTC

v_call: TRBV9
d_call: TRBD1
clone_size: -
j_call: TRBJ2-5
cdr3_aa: CASSVAGTGNQETQYF
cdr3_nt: TGTGCCAGCAGCGTAGCCGGGACAGGGAACCAAGAGACCCAGTACTTC

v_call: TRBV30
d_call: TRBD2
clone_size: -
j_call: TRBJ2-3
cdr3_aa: CAWSLAGGQDTQYF
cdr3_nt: TGTGCCTGGAGCCTTGCGGGGGGGCAAGATACGCAGTATTTT

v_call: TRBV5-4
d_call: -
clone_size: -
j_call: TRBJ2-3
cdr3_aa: CASSLNGGTDTQYF
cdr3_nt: TGTGCCAGCAGCTTGAACGGGGGCACAGATACGCAGTATTTT

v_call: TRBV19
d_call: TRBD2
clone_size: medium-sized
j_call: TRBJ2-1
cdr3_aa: CASSASSGDYNEQFF
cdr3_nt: TGTGCCAGTAGTGCCTCTAGCGGGGACTACAATGAGCAGTTCTTC

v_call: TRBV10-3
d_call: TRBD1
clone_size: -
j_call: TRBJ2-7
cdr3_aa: CAIRGQGAIYEQYF
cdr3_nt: TGTGCCATCAGGGGACAGGGGGCAATCTACGAGCAGTACTTC

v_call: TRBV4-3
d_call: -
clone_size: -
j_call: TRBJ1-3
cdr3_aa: CASSQGRGNTIYF
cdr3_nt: TGCGCCAGCAGCCAAGGGCGGGGAAACACCATATATTTT

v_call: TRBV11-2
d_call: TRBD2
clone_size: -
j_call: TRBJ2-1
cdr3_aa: CASSSYSGRAHNEQFF
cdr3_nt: TGTGCCAGCAGCTCTTATAGCGGGAGGGCCCACAATGAGCAGTTCTTC

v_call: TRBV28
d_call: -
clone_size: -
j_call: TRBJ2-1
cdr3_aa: CASSRRLGNKQFF
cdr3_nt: TGTGCCAGCAGCCGTCGGCTAGGAAATAAGCAGTTCTTC

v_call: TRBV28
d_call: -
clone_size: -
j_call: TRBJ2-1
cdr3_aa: CASSFFRLSYNEQFF
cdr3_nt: TGTGCCAGCAGTTTTTTCCGTCTCTCGTACAATGAGCAGTTCTTC

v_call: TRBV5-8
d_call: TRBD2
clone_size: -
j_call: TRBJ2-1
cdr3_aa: CASSLPRLANYNEQFF
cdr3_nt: TGTGCCAGCAGCTTACCAAGACTAGCGAACTACAATGAGCAGTTCTTC

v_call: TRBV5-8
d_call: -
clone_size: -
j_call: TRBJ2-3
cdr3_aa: CASSSIPGGPSGTDTQYF
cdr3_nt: TGTGCCAGCAGCTCCATTCCCGGGGGGCCGTCGGGCACAGATACGCAGTATTTT

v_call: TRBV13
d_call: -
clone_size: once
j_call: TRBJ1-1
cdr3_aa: CASSFRRTGETEAFF
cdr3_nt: TGTGCCAGCAGCTTCCGACGGACGGGGGAAACTGAAGCTTTCTTT

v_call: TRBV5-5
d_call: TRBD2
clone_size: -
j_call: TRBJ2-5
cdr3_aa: CASSLVVSGGETQYF
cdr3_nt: TGTGCCAGCAGCTTGGTGGTTTCGGGGGGGGAGACCCAGTACTTC

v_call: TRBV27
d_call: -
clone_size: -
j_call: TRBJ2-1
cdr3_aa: CASSPSDWSYNEQFF
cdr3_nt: TGTGCCAGCAGTCCCTCAGATTGGTCCTACAATGAGCAGTTCTTC

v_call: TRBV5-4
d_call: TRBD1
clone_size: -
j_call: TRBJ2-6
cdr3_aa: CASSWWTGGAGANVLTF
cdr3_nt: TGTGCCAGCAGCTGGTGGACAGGGGGCGCTGGGGCCAACGTCCTGACTTTC

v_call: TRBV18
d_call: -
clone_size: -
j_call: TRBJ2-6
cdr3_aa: CASSPRTDSRANVLTF
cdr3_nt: TGTGCCAGCTCACCGAGGACTGATTCTCGGGCCAACGTCCTGACTTTC

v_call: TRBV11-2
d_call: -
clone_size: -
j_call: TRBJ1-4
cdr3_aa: CASSSREDTALEKLFF
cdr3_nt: TGTGCCAGCAGCTCTCGGGAGGACACGGCATTAGAAAAACTGTTTTTT

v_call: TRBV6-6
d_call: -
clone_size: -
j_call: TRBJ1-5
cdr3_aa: CASSSGRRNSNQPQHF
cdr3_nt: TGTGCCAGCAGTTCCGGGAGGAGGAATAGCAATCAGCCCCAGCATTTT

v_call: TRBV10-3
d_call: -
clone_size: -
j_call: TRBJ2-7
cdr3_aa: CAISGGRVRQGITYEQYF
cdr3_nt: TGTGCCATCAGCGGGGGTAGGGTACGACAGGGAATAACCTACGAGCAGTACTTC

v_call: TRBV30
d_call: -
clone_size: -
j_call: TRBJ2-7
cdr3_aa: CAWGLYEQYF
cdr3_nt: TGTGCCTGGGGACTCTACGAGCAGTACTTC

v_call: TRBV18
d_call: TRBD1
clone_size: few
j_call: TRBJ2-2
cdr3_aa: CASSPPGQWNTGELFF
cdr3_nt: TGTGCCAGCTCACCACCGGGACAGTGGAACACCGGGGAGCTGTTTTTT

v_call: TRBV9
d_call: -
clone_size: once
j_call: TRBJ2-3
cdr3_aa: CASSVGISGTPTDTQYF
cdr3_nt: TGTGCCAGCAGCGTAGGGATTTCCGGGACTCCAACAGATACGCAGTATTTT

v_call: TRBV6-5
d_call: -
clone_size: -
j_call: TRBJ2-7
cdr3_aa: CASSYSEMDEQYF
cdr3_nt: TGTGCCAGCAGTTACTCGGAGATGGACGAGCAGTACTTC

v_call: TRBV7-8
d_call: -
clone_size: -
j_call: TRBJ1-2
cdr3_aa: CASSLQLSYGYTF
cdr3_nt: TGCGCCAGCAGCTTACAACTGAGCTATGGCTACACCTTC

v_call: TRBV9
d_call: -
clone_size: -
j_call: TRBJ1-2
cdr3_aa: CASSVGGRGYTF
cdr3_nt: TGTGCCAGCAGCGTAGGCGGGAGGGGCTACACCTTC

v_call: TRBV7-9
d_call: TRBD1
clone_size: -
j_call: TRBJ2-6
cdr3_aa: CSSRGLGGSGANVLTF
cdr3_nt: TGTTCCAGCAGGGGGCTGGGGGGCTCTGGGGCCAACGTCCTGACTTTC

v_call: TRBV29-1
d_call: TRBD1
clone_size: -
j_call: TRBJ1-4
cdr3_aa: CSAMDRGANEKLFF
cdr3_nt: TGCAGCGCCATGGACAGGGGTGCTAATGAAAAACTGTTTTTT

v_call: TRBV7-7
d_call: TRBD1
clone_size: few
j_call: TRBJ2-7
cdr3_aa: CASSARTGPREQYF
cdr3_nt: TGTGCTAGCAGCGCCAGGACAGGGCCTCGCGAGCAGTACTTC

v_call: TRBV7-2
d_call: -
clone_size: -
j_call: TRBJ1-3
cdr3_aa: CASSLALGDTGNTIYF
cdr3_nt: TGTGCCAGCAGCTTAGCGCTTGGGGACACTGGAAACACCATATATTTT

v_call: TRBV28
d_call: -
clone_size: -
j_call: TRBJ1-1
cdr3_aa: CATADRGEAFF
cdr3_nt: TGTGCCACAGCGGATAGAGGTGAAGCTTTCTTT

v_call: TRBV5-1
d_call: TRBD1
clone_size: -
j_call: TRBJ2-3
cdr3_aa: CASSGGTGTIGDTQYF
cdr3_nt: TGCGCCAGCAGCGGAGGGACAGGGACGATTGGAGATACGCAGTATTTT

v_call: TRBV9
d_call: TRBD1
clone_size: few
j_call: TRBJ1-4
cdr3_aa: CASSVGTGGGEKLFF
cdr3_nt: TGTGCCAGCAGCGTAGGGACAGGGGGAGGTGAAAAACTGTTTTTT

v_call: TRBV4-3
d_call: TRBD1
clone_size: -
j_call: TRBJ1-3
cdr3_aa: CASSQGTASGNTIYF
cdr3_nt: TGCGCCAGCAGCCAGGGGACAGCCTCTGGAAACACCATATATTTT